Here is one T cell receptor beta chain with its context. Amplification of TCR beta used genomic DNA extracted from peripheral blood. The CDR3 covers 15 residues. V was clipped by 5 bases and J by 2 bases; unmatched bases: 6. Germline V gives CDR1 SGHDN, CDR2 FVKESK. This sample was included in a study of T cell repertoires in aging, cancer and after chemotherapy. TRB rearrangements spanning V, D and J were amplified using mixed TRB-A/B primers. TCRdb redid the calling of the multiplex PCR reads with MiXCR, one entry per CDR3 protein. The sample comprises more than 3,500 distinct CDR3 sequences, about 24% of which are singletons, and approximately 45% rests with the top ten.

The receptor was derived from a human donor with a blood cancer. The gene calls are TRBV14 and TRBJ2-7; 10 nucleotides agree with TRBD2. Material: blood. The CDR3 bases are TGTGCCAGCAGCGCAGGACTAGCGGATACCTACGAGCAGTACTTC. Translated, it gives CASSAGLADTYEQYF.